These 15 T cell receptor beta chains share one sample of origin, sequenced in a study of blood T cell repertoires in COVID-19. The protocol was immunoSEQ multiplex PCR, while the TCRdb copy is restricted to in-frame clones and leaves out a portion. The sample includes 120,000 or so clones, about 81% seen only once; the top ten take approximately 3.9%. Material: peripheral blood. The receptor set was obtained from a woman aged 50 to 65 with acute or convalescent COVID-19.

V and J are TRBV18 and TRBJ2-3, with D possibly matching TRBD2 (6 bases). CDR1 is KGHSH and CDR2 is LQKENI in the germline V gene. The CDR3 loop spans 14 amino acids. The germline V and J ends were trimmed by 3 bases and 4 bases, with 11 bases remaining between them. The CDR3 sequence is CASSPTSTADTQYF. CDR3 in DNA: TGTGCCAGCTCACCGACTAGTACGGCAGATACGCAGTATTTT. The variable domain in full, with the rest retrieved from reference TRBV18 and TRBJ2-3, is NAGVMQNPRHLVRRRGQEARLRCSPMKGHSHVYWYRQLPEEGLKFMVYLQKENIIDESGMPKERFSAEFPKEGPSILRIQQVVRGDSAAYFCASSPTSTADTQYFGPGTRLTVL.

This rearrangement joins TRBV20-1 to TRBJ2-3; D ambiguous. Trimming took 3 bases from V and 4 from J, leaving 17 bases between them. The germline V gene has CDR1 DFQATT and CDR2 SNEGSKA (reference sequence). CDR3 length: 15 amino acids. The CDR3 region has the DNA TGCAGTGCTAGTCTTTTAGCTCTAAGTGCAGATACGCAGTATTTT. Protein product: CSASLLALSADTQYF.

The chain is built from TRBV7-9 and TRBJ2-2; 10 bases fit TRBD2. CDR3 length: 18 residues. The germline gives CDR1 SEHNR, CDR2 FQNEAQ (reference sequence). V lost 2 bases, J lost 4 bases, and 10 bases stayed unmatched. This CDR3 reads CASSLPASGSFFTGELFF. CDR3 coding DNA: TGTGCCAGCAGCTTACCGGCTAGCGGGAGCTTTTTCACCGGGGAGCTGTTTTTT.

The chain combines TRBV20-1 with TRBJ1-2; D may be TRBD1 (6 bases). CDR3 size: 11 residues. Between the trimmed V and J ends, which lost 6 bases and 6 bases, there was a span of 11 bases. CDR1 and CDR2 (germline): DFQATT, SNEGSKA (reference sequence). As DNA, the CDR3 is TGCAGTGCCGAGGCAGGGGATGGCTACACCTTC. Protein: CSAEAGDGYTF.

This clone was seen only once. This rearrangement joins TRBV7-9 to TRBJ1-2; maybe TRBD1 (5 bases). Germline CDR1 SEHNR, CDR2 FQNEAQ (reference sequence). Trimming pared 3 bases from V and 3 bases from J, leaving 11 bases between. This CDR3 spans 14 amino acids. This CDR3 reads CASSLRGGDYGYTF. For the CDR3, the DNA is TGTGCCAGCAGCTTGCGGGGAGGGGACTATGGCTACACCTTC.

J is TRBJ1-5 and V is TRBV28; no firm D call. The germline CDR1 and CDR2 sequences are MDHEN and SYDVKM. The CDR3 loop spans 12 amino acids. Between the trimmed V and J ends, which lost 6 bases and 9 bases, there was a span of 12 bases. The CDR3 is CASSTPVRPQHF. DNA for the CDR3: TGTGCCAGCAGCACTCCTGTAAGGCCCCAGCATTTT.

The chain joins TRBV19 to TRBJ1-1; D is perhaps TRBD1 (5 bases). With 5 bases removed from V and 4 bases from J, the gap between germline ends came to 11 bases. This CDR3 contains 13 residues. The germline gives CDR1 LNHDA, CDR2 SQIVND (reference sequence). CDR3 sequence: CASSPGYGTEAFF. CDR3 nucleotide sequence: TGTGCCAGTAGTCCAGGGTACGGCACTGAAGCTTTCTTT.

The gene calls are TRBV4-1 and TRBJ2-7; D unresolved. CDR3 length equals 12 residues. Trimming pared 1 base from V and 4 bases from J, leaving 5 bases between. Per germline, CDR1 MGHRA and CDR2 YSYEKL. CDR3: CASSQARYEQYF. As DNA, the CDR3 is TGCGCCAGCAGCCAAGCTAGGTACGAGCAGTACTTC.

This clone has more than one count but fewer than ten. The chain joins TRBV18 to TRBJ1-2, with 7 positions matching TRBD1. J gave up 3 bases and V 2 bases, and 3 bases lay outside the gene matches. This CDR3 is 14 amino acids long. CDR1 is KGHSH, CDR2 LQKENI, per germline. CDR3: CASSPTGVDYGYTF. The CDR3 DNA is TGTGCCAGCTCACCAACAGGGGTTGACTATGGCTACACCTTC.

The rearrangement uses TRBV7-2 and TRBJ1-3; D ambiguous. The CDR3 is made up of 15 amino acids. The germline V gene has CDR1 SGHTA and CDR2 FQGNSA. V dropped 2 bases and J dropped 0 bases, with 8 bases sitting between them. The CDR3 nucleotides read TGTGCCAGCAGCTTAAACCCAGGCTCTGGAAACACCATATATTTT. Translated: CASSLNPGSGNTIYF.

V gene TRBV27 combines with J gene TRBJ2-7, with D hard to call. The CDR3 is made up of 11 amino acids. Germline-derived CDR1 and CDR2 are MNHEY and SMNVEV (reference sequence). V was shortened by 8 bases and J by 2 bases, with 7 bases between the two germline ends. The CDR3 region has the DNA TGTGCCAGCGGGCAGACCTACGAGCAGTACTTC. This translates into CASGQTYEQYF.

J is TRBJ1-4 and V is TRBV5-1; TRBD1 aligns across 8 bases. CDR1 is SGHRS and CDR2 is YFSETQ in the germline V gene. CDR3 size: 13 residues. J gave up 4 bases and V 5 bases, and 1 base lay outside the gene matches. CDR3 DNA: TGCGCCAGCAGTACAGGGGGTAATGAAAAACTGTTTTTT. Translating gives CASSTGGNEKLFF.

V is TRBV14 and J is TRBJ2-3; 8 bases line up with TRBD1. CDR3 length equals 13 residues. Germline CDR1 is SGHDN and CDR2 is FVKESK. The V gene end was trimmed by 0 bases and the J gene end by 10 bases; junction bases not matched to a gene: 3. CDR3 region: CASSQDVTGAQYF. The CDR3 region has the DNA TGTGCCAGCAGCCAAGATGTGACAGGGGCGCAGTATTTT.

This chain links TRBV28 with TRBJ1-1; 10 bases map to TRBD1. The CDR3 covers 15 residues. Germline CDR1 and CDR2: MDHEN and SYDVKM. J gave up 8 bases and V 3 bases, and 9 bases lay outside the gene matches. As DNA, the CDR3 is TGTGCCAGCAGTTTCATGGGACAGGGGCAAAGAGAAGCTTTCTTT. Encoded protein: CASSFMGQGQREAFF.

The chain links TRBV5-1 to TRBJ1-2; TRBD1 might be the D (6 bases). The CDR3 sequence is 13 residues long. The ends were cut back, 5 bases at V and 4 bases at J, with 12 bases in the middle. Germline V lookup: CDR1 SGHRS, CDR2 YFSETQ. The CDR3: CASSFDRSYGYTF. The CDR3 DNA follows: TGCGCCAGCAGTTTCGACAGGAGCTATGGCTACACCTTC.